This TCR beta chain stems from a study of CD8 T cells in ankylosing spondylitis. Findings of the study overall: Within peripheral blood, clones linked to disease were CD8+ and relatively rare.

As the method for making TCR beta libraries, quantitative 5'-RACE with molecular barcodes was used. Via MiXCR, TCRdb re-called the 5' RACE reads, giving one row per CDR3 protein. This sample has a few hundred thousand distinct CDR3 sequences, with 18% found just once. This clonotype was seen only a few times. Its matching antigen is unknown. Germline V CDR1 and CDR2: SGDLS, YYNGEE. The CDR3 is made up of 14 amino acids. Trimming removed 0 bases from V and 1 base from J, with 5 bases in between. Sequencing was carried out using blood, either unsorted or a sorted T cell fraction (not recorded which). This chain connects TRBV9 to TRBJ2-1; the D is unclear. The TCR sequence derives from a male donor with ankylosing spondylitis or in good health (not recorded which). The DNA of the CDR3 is TGTGCCAGCAGCGTAGAAGGGTCCTACAATGAGCAGTTCTTC. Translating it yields CASSVEGSYNEQFF.